Listed below are T cell receptor beta chains from one sample, sequenced in a study of OX40 agonist ivuxolimab in advanced cancers. Repertoires were generated with immunoSEQ multiplex PCR, while TCRdb's copy carries only in-frame clones and drops some. The sample includes approximately 87,000 clones, about 93% of them seen just once. The sequencing used CD4+ or CD8+ T cells sorted from blood, collected in a trial of the OX40 agonist ivuxolimab. The receptors shown here come from an adult with an advanced solid tumor such as melanoma, head and neck, liver or kidney cancer. CDR3s include the opening cysteine and the closing phenylalanine or tryptophan. The D gene is left open where the match is weak. Clone size is not always given. Where it is, it says once, few, many or a class for expanded clones.

15,TRBD1,TRBJ1-1,TRBV28,.,TGTGCCAGCAGTTTATTGACAGGGATGAACACTGAAGCTTTCTTT,CASSLLTGMNTEAFF
12,.,TRBJ2-5,TRBV4-1,.,TGCGCCAGCAGCCAAGATAGGAGGACCCAGTACTTC,CASSQDRRTQYF
16,TRBD2,TRBJ2-3,TRBV18,.,TGTGCCAGCTCACCTGGACTAGCGGGAGAGGTAGATACGCAGTATTTT,CASSPGLAGEVDTQYF
15,TRBD1,TRBJ1-2,TRBV6-1,.,TGTGCCAGCAGTGAAATAACAGGGGGCTGGTATGGCTACACCTTC,CASSEITGGWYGYTF
16,TRBD2,TRBJ2-3,TRBV13,.,TGTGCCAGCGGACGGCGGGAGGGCCGCGGCACAGATACGCAGTATTTT,CASGRREGRGTDTQYF
11,.,TRBJ1-1,TRBV6-1,.,TGTGCCAGCAGTCGTAGCACTGAAGCTTTCTTT,CASSRSTEAFF
15,.,TRBJ1-2,TRBV6-1,.,TGTGCCAGCAGTGAAATGACAGGCATTACCTATGGCTACACCTTC,CASSEMTGITYGYTF
13,.,TRBJ2-7,TRBV29-1,many,TGCAGCGTTGCGGTTGACGGATCCTACGAGCAGTACTTC,CSVAVDGSYEQYF
12,.,TRBJ2-7,TRBV5-6,.,TGTGCCAGCAGCTTGGAGAGCTACGAGCAGTACTTC,CASSLESYEQYF
14,.,TRBJ2-7,TRBV10-3,.,TGTGCCACCTGGACTCAACACAACTCCTACGAGCAGTACTTC,CATWTQHNSYEQYF
16,.,TRBJ2-3,TRBV7-2,once,TGTGCCAGCAGCCCTCAGGGACGACCGAGCACAGATACGCAGTATTTT,CASSPQGRPSTDTQYF
15,TRBD1,TRBJ1-4,TRBV6-1,.,TGTGCCAGCGCCCGAACAGGGGGCGCGGGTGAAAAACTGTTTTTT,CASARTGGAGEKLFF
14,.,TRBJ1-2,TRBV28,.,TGTGCCAGCAGTGAGCGACGGGGAAACTATGGCTACACCTTC,CASSERRGNYGYTF
15,TRBD1,TRBJ2-5,TRBV28,.,TGTGCCAGCAGCGCCCCACAGGGGGGCGGTGAGACCCAGTACTTC,CASSAPQGGGETQYF
16,TRBD2,TRBJ2-1,TRBV27,.,TGTGCCAGCAGTTTTTCCGCGGGAGCGAACGACAATGAGCAGTTCTTC,CASSFSAGANDNEQFF
15,TRBD2,TRBJ2-3,TRBV6-1,.,TGTGCCAGCAGTCGGCGGGAGGGGGCCACAGATACGCAGTATTTT,CASSRREGATDTQYF
13,.,TRBJ2-7,TRBV6-5,.,TGTGCCAGCATCAGCCTAGCACTCGCCGAGCAGTACTTC,CASISLALAEQYF
14,.,TRBJ2-2,TRBV28,.,TGTGCCAGCAGTTTAGGGGGGGCCGCCGGGGAGCTGTTTTTT,CASSLGGAAGELFF
16,TRBD2,TRBJ2-1,TRBV5-4,once,TGTGCCAGCAGCTTCGCCGGGACTAGCGGGCAGGCGGGGCAGTTCTTC,CASSFAGTSGQAGQFF
17,TRBD2,TRBJ2-5,TRBV4-2,.,TGTGCCAGCAGCCAAGAGGGATACCTAGCGGGAGGAGAGACCCAGTACTTC,CASSQEGYLAGGETQYF
16,TRBD1,TRBJ2-7,TRBV4-1,.,TGCGCCAGCAGCCAGGCAGGGGGTCTTACGTCCCACGAGCAGTACTTC,CASSQAGGLTSHEQYF
15,.,TRBJ2-7,TRBV28,.,TGTGCCAGCACTAGGGACGGATCCAGCTCCTACGAGCAGTACTTC,CASTRDGSSSYEQYF
21,.,TRBJ1-2,TRBV10-3,once,TGTGCCATCAGTGAGTCAGGGGCCGCCCTACCGCCGGGCGGCGAGGACTATGGCTACACCTTC,CAISESGAALPPGGEDYGYTF
14,.,TRBJ2-7,TRBV2,.,TGTGCCAGCAGGCTGGGTCTCCCTCCCTACGAGCAGTACTTC,CASRLGLPPYEQYF
13,TRBD2,TRBJ2-7,TRBV6-6,few,TGTGCCAGCAAGACTAGCGGGGGCCACGAGCAGTACTTC,CASKTSGGHEQYF
17,.,TRBJ2-2,TRBV7-3,.,TGTGCCAGCAGCCCCCGGGTGGCGACGTTTGAGCCCGGGGAGCTGTTTTTT,CASSPRVATFEPGELFF
16,TRBD1,TRBJ2-3,TRBV14,once,TGTGCCAGCAGCCGGGCCTTTCAGGGGGCGAAAGATACGCAGTATTTT,CASSRAFQGAKDTQYF
18,TRBD2,TRBJ2-1,TRBV5-1,once,TGCGCCAGCAGCCTGGAGTTCCGACTAGCGGGAGGGGTAGATGAGCAGTTCTTC,CASSLEFRLAGGVDEQFF
15,.,TRBJ1-2,TRBV23-1,.,TGCGCCAGCAGTCAATCAGAAGGGCATACCTATGGCTACACCTTC,CASSQSEGHTYGYTF
15,.,TRBJ1-4,TRBV2,.,TGTGCCAGCAGTGAGTTGAGGGGGACTAATGAAAAACTGTTTTTT,CASSELRGTNEKLFF
16,TRBD1,TRBJ2-2,TRBV19,.,TGTGCCAGTAGTATCTGGGGGACAGGGGTGACCGGGGAGCTGTTTTTT,CASSIWGTGVTGELFF
14,.,TRBJ1-4,TRBV18,.,TGTGCCAGCTCACCAAGGAGCGCTAATGAAAAACTGTTTTTT,CASSPRSANEKLFF
13,.,TRBJ1-1,TRBV7-3,.,TGTGCCAGCAGCCTGACAGTGAACACTGAAGCTTTCTTT,CASSLTVNTEAFF
16,.,TRBJ1-2,TRBV10-3,.,TGTGCCATCAGTGAGGAAGGGATGGGGAATTGGGATGGCTACACCTTC,CAISEEGMGNWDGYTF
11,.,TRBJ1-2,TRBV20-1,.,TGCAGTGCAAGCCCCGGGGTCGGCTACACCTTC,CSASPGVGYTF
11,.,TRBJ2-5,TRBV19,.,TGTGCCAGTTCACTAGGGGAGACCCAGTACTTC,CASSLGETQYF
19,.,TRBJ1-5,TRBV7-9,.,TGTGCCAGCAGCTTAGGTATGGCATGGGGGGCGGGTAGCAATCAGCCCCAGCATTTT,CASSLGMAWGAGSNQPQHF
15,TRBD1,TRBJ1-1,TRBV5-1,.,TGCGCCAGCAGATTGGGGACAGGGGGCCACACTGAAGCTTTCTTT,CASRLGTGGHTEAFF
11,.,TRBJ2-5,TRBV18,.,TGTGCCAGCTCACCGACAGAGACCCAGTACTTC,CASSPTETQYF
15,.,TRBJ2-5,TRBV11-2,.,TGTGCCAGCAGCCCCAGTGGGGGAAGACAAGAGACCCAGTACTTC,CASSPSGGRQETQYF
15,TRBD2,TRBJ2-1,TRBV11-2,.,TGTGCCAGCAGCTTGGAGCGGGAGGCCTTTGATGAGCAGTTCTTC,CASSLEREAFDEQFF
13,.,TRBJ1-1,TRBV19,.,TGTGCCAGTAGAGTGGCGGGGGGCACTGAAGCTTTCTTT,CASRVAGGTEAFF
12,.,TRBJ1-2,TRBV11-1,.,TGTGCCAGCAGCGAACAGTCCTATGGCTACACCTTC,CASSEQSYGYTF
15,TRBD2,TRBJ2-3,TRBV6-1,.,TGTGCCAGCGGGGGACTAGCGGGAGGGGGGGATACGCAGTATTTT,CASGGLAGGGDTQYF
16,.,TRBJ1-4,TRBV18,once,TGTGCCAGCTCACCAACAGGGCCAGCAACTAATGAAAAACTGTTTTTT,CASSPTGPATNEKLFF
14,.,TRBJ2-2,TRBV6-5,few,TGTGCCAGCAGGTGGGGGGTTGGGACCGGGGAGCTGTTTTTT,CASRWGVGTGELFF
14,.,TRBJ1-5,TRBV19,.,TGTGCCAGTAGTATAAACAGGGGCAATCAGCCCCAGCATTTT,CASSINRGNQPQHF
16,.,TRBJ2-5,TRBV12-5,.,TGTGCTAGTGGTCCCGGCTTCCGACCGTCCCAAGAGACCCAGTACTTC,CASGPGFRPSQETQYF
13,.,TRBJ1-2,TRBV6-1,.,TGTGCCAGCAGTGAAGGCAGTTTCTATGGCTACACCTTC,CASSEGSFYGYTF
14,.,TRBJ1-1,TRBV29-1,.,TGCAGCGTTGAGATGGGGGAGGGTGACACTGAAGCTTTCTTT,CSVEMGEGDTEAFF
15,.,TRBJ1-5,TRBV18,.,TGTGCCAGCTCACCCGCCGGAGGAAGCAATCAGCCCCAGCATTTT,CASSPAGGSNQPQHF
16,TRBD1,TRBJ2-2,TRBV7-3,.,TGTGCCAGCAGCTTAAGGTTTACAGGGGTCACCGTGGAGCTGTTTTTT,CASSLRFTGVTVELFF
14,.,TRBJ2-5,TRBV21-1,.,TGTGCCAGTTTTCCTAATTGGGTTCAAGAGACCCAGTACTTC,CASFPNWVQETQYF